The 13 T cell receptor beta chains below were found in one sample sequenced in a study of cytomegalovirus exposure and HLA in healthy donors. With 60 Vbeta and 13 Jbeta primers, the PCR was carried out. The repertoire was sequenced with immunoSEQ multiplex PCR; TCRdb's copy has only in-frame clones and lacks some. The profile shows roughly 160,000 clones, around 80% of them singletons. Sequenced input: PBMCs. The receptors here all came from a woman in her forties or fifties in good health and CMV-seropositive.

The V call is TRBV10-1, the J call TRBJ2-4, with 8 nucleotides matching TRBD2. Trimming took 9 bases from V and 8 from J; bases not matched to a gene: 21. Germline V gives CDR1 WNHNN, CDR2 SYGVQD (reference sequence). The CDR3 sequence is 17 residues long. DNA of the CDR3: TGCGCCAGACTGCAGCGGGAGTTTATCAAGCACAGGGACATTCAGTACTTC. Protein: CARLQREFIKHRDIQYF.

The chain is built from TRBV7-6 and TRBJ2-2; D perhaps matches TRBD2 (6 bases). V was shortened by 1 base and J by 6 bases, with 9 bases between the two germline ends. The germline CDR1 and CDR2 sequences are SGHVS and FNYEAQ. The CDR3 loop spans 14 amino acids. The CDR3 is CASSLGPGAGELFF. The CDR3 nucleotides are TGTGCCAGCAGCTTAGGGCCGGGAGCCGGGGAGCTGTTTTTT.

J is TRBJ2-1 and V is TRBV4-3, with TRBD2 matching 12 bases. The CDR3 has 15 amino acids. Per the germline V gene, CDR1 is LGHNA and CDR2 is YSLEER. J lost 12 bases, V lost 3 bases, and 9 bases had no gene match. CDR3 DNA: TGCGCCAGCAGCCACGATATCACTAGCGGGGGGTCGCAGTTCTTC. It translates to CASSHDITSGGSQFF.

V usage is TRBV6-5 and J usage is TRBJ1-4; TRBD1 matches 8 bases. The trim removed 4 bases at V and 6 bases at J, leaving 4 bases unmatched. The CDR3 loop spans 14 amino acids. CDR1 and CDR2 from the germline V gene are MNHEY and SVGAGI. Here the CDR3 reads CASSWDRHYEKLFF. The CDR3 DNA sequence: TGTGCCAGCAGTTGGGACAGGCACTATGAAAAACTGTTTTTT.

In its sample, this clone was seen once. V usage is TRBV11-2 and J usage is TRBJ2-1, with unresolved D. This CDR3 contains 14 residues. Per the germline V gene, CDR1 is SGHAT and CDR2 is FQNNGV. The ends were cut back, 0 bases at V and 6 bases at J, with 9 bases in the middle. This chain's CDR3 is CASSLDHNSNEQFF. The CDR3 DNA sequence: TGTGCCAGCAGCTTAGACCATAACAGCAATGAGCAGTTCTTC.

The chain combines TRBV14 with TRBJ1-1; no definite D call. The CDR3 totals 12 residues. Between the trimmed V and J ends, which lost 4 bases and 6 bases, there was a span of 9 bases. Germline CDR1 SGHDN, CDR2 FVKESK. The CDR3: CASSRDQAEAFF. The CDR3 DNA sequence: TGTGCCAGCAGCCGAGACCAGGCTGAAGCTTTCTTT. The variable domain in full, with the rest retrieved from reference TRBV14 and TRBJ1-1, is EAGVTQFPSHSVIEKGQTVTLRCDPISGHDNLYWYRRVMGKEIKFLLHFVKESKQDESGMPNNRFLAERTGGTYSTLKVQPAELEDSGVYFCASSRDQAEAFFGQGTRLTVV.

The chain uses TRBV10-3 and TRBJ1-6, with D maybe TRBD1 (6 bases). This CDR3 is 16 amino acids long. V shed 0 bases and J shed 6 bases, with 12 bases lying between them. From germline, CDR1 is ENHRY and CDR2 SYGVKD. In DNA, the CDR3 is TGTGCCATCAGTGAGTCAAGGGGGGGGCTTAATTCACCCCTCCACTTT. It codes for CAISESRGGLNSPLHF.

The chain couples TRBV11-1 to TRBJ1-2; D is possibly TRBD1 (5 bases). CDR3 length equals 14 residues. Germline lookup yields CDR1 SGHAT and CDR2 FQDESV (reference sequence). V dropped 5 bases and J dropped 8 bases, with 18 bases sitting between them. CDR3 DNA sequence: TGTGCCAGCAGCCCGTCCAGGGTCTATGGGGGCTACACCTTC. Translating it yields CASSPSRVYGGYTF.

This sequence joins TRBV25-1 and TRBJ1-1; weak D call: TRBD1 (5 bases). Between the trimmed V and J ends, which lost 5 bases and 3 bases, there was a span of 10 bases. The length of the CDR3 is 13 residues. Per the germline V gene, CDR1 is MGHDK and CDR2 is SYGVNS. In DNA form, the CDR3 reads TGTGCCAGCAGTCGCAGGGCCGACACTGAAGCTTTCTTT. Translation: CASSRRADTEAFF.

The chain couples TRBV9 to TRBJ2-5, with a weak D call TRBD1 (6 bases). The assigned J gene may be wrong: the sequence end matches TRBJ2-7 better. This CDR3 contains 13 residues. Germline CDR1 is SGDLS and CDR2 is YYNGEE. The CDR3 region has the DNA TGTGCCAGCAGCCCCCGGGACACCTACGAGCAGTACTTC. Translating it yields CASSPRDTYEQYF.

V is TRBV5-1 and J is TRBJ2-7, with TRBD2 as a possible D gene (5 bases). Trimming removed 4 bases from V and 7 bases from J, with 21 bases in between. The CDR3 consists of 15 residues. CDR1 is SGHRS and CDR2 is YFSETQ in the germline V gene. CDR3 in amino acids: CASSPFLDLPGEQYF. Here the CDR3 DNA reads TGCGCCAGCAGCCCCTTCTTGGACCTCCCGGGGGAGCAGTACTTC.

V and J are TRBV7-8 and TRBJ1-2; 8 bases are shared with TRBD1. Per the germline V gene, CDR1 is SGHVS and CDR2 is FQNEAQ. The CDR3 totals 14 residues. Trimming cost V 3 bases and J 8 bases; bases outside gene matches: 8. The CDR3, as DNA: TGTGCCAGCAGCTTCGGACAGGGAGTGAGAGGCTACACCTTC. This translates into CASSFGQGVRGYTF. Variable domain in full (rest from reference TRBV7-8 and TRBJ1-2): GAGVSQSPRYKVAKRGQDVALRCDPISGHVSLFWYQQALGQGPEFLTYFQNEAQLDKSGLPSDRFFAERPEGSVSTLKIQRTQQEDSAVYLCASSFGQGVRGYTFGSGTRLTVV.

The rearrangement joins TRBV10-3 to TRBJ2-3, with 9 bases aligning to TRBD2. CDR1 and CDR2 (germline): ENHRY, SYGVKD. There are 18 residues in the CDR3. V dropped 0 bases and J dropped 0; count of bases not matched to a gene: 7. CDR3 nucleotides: TGTGCCATCAGTGAGTCGGGTCCGAGCGGGGGGAGCACAGATACGCAGTATTTT. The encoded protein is CAISESGPSGGSTDTQYF.